The 28 T cell receptor beta chains in this list originate from one sample, sequenced in a study of sequential checkpoint blockade in melanoma. The protocol was immunoSEQ multiplex PCR, while the TCRdb copy is restricted to in-frame clones and leaves out a portion. Among 15,000 to 20,000 clones listed, more than 60% were seen once. Sample treatment: randomized to nivolumab then ipilimumab (arm A) or the reverse (arm B). Sequences were derived from CD8+ T cells sorted from blood (inferred from file names), sampled from a patient given nivolumab and ipilimumab in sequence. Receptors originate from a human donor with melanoma.

This clone has a handful of counts. The rearrangement joins TRBV7-3 to TRBJ2-7; weak D call: TRBD2 (5 bases). CDR3 length equals 11 residues. The germline V gene encodes CDR1 SGHTA and CDR2 FQGTGA. The CDR3 DNA reads as TGTGCTTGCCGGGATGACTACGAGCAGTACTTC. Translated, it gives CACRDDYEQYF.

The rearrangement uses TRBV7-9 and TRBJ2-1, with TRBD2 as a possible D gene (5 bases). CDR1 and CDR2 from the germline V gene are SEHNR and FQNEAQ (reference sequence). Trimming took 1 base from V and 6 from J, leaving 10 bases between them. The CDR3 is 14 amino acids. The CDR3 coding sequence is TGTGCCAGCAGCTTAGGGACTCCGCCCAATGAGCAGTTCTTC. Residues: CASSLGTPPNEQFF.

This clone showed up just a few times. The chain is built from TRBV9 and TRBJ1-2; the D gene is possibly TRBD1 (6 bases). V lost 4 bases and J 5 bases, leaving 9 bases between the germline ends. The germline V gene has CDR1 SGDLS and CDR2 YYNGEE. The length of the CDR3 is 12 residues. The CDR3 nucleotides are TGTGCCAGCAGCCCAGGACAGTATGGCTACACCTTC. Its protein product is CASSPGQYGYTF.

The gene calls are TRBV4-1 and TRBJ1-1, with 7 nucleotides matching TRBD1. Germline CDR1 reads MGHRA; CDR2 reads YSYEKL. This CDR3 is built from 14 residues. The V and J ends lost 3 bases and 3 bases, in that order; junction bases with no gene match: 4. CDR3 region: CASSQETGDTEAFF. CDR3 coding DNA: TGCGCCAGCAGCCAGGAAACAGGGGACACTGAAGCTTTCTTT.

This clone was counted between two and nine times. The genes are TRBV18 and TRBJ2-1; 9 bases are a match to TRBD2. CDR1 and CDR2 (germline): KGHSH, LQKENI. The junction had 7 bases not matched to a gene; V was cut back by 0 bases and J by 10 bases. The CDR3 runs 15 residues. The CDR3 protein is CASSPPSGGHSEQFF. The CDR3 DNA reads TGTGCCAGCTCACCACCTAGCGGGGGTCATTCCGAGCAGTTCTTC.

The DNA for the CDR3 is TGTGCCAGCAGTGTACCGGGACAGCGGACTGAAGCTTTCTTT. Its protein is CASSVPGQRTEAFF. The rearrangement links TRBV2 to TRBJ1-1, with 7 nucleotides matching TRBD1. J lost 5 bases, V lost 4 bases, and 7 bases had no gene match. From germline, CDR1 is SNHLY and CDR2 FYNNEI. CDR3 length: 14 residues.

There are a few counts of this clone. The J gene is TRBJ2-7, the V gene TRBV7-3; D is perhaps TRBD2 (5 bases). CDR1 and CDR2 (germline): SGHTA, FQGTGA. The CDR3 extends over 15 amino acids. V lost 5 bases to trimming and J lost 0 bases, with 14 bases between them. The DNA for the CDR3 is TGTGCCAGCAGCCCATTCTACGGGGACTCCTACGAGCAGTACTTC. Translating gives CASSPFYGDSYEQYF.

V gene TRBV7-6 combines with J gene TRBJ2-7; TRBD1 agrees at 11 bases. The CDR3 is made up of 14 amino acids. Germline V gives CDR1 SGHVS, CDR2 FNYEAQ. The J segment lost 4 bases and the V segment lost 5 bases, leaving 4 bases of the junction unmatched. As DNA, the CDR3 is TGTGCCAGCAGCCAAGGACAGGGGGCTTACGAGCAGTACTTC. Translated, it gives CASSQGQGAYEQYF.

The chain combines TRBV2 with TRBJ1-2; no reliable D call. V lost 2 bases, J lost 0 bases, and 10 bases lay in between. This CDR3 contains 15 residues. CDR1 SNHLY and CDR2 FYNNEI come from the germline V gene. The DNA of the CDR3 is TGTGCCAGCAGTGAAACCCTAACTACTAACTATGGCTACACCTTC. This gives the protein CASSETLTTNYGYTF.

The J gene is TRBJ1-6, the V gene TRBV4-3; maybe TRBD1 (5 bases). V shed 2 bases and J shed 4 bases, with 9 bases lying between them. This CDR3 comprises 15 residues. From germline, CDR1 is LGHNA and CDR2 YSLEER. CDR3 nucleotides: TGCGCCAGCAGCCAATGGGGGGGGTATAATTCACCCCTCCACTTT. Its protein product is CASSQWGGYNSPLHF.

V gene TRBV27 combines with J gene TRBJ2-5, with D perhaps matching TRBD1 (6 bases). The CDR3 consists of 15 residues. CDR1 MNHEY and CDR2 SMNVEV come from the germline V gene (reference sequence). V gave up 6 bases and J gave up 1 base, with 15 bases separating them. The CDR3 region is CASSPGQLLQETQYF. DNA for the CDR3: TGTGCCAGCAGCCCCGGACAGCTACTCCAAGAGACCCAGTACTTC.

This clone is medium-sized (0.01 to 0.1%) within its sample. The chain combines TRBV27 with TRBJ1-4; tentative D call: TRBD1 (5 bases). The CDR3 is made up of 16 amino acids. The germline CDR1 and CDR2 sequences are MNHEY and SMNVEV (reference sequence). V was trimmed by 1 base and J by 8 bases, leaving 17 bases between them. The chain's CDR3 is CASSLYSVGGDEKLFF. DNA of the CDR3: TGTGCCAGCAGTTTATATAGTGTGGGGGGTGACGAAAAACTGTTTTTT.

The V gene is TRBV5-1, the J gene TRBJ1-1; 8 bases match TRBD1. This CDR3 contains 14 residues. The V and J ends lost 4 bases and 3 bases, in that order; junction bases with no gene match: 5. The V gene's germline CDR1 is SGHRS and CDR2 YFSETQ. The CDR3 DNA follows: TGCGCCAGCAGCATCGGGGACAGGCACACTGAAGCTTTCTTT. This translates into CASSIGDRHTEAFF.

J is TRBJ2-5 and V is TRBV6-5; D may be TRBD1 (6 bases). Trimming shortened V by 0 bases and J by 0 bases, and 8 bases separated the two germline ends. Per germline, CDR1 MNHEY and CDR2 SVGAGI. CDR3 length equals 15 residues. CDR3: CASSYSGAYQETQYF. The CDR3 nucleotides are TGTGCCAGCAGTTACTCGGGGGCCTACCAAGAGACCCAGTACTTC.

CDR3 in DNA: TGTGCCGTCCGGGACGGAGGGTCCTACGAGCAGTACGTC. This gives the protein CAVRDGGSYEQYV. The chain combines TRBV28 with TRBJ2-7; perhaps TRBD2 as D (6 bases). The length of the CDR3 is 13 residues. The germline gives CDR1 MDHEN, CDR2 SYDVKM. V was clipped by 11 bases and J by 1 base, with 15 bases between them.

The chain combines TRBV5-4 with TRBJ1-1; D is ambiguous. CDR3 length: 15 amino acids. V lost 4 bases and J 0 bases, leaving 13 bases between the germline ends. From germline, CDR1 is SGHNT and CDR2 YYREEE (reference sequence). CDR3 nucleotide sequence: TGTGCCAGCAGCCGGAGGGAATCAATGAACACTGAAGCTTTCTTT. It specifies CASSRRESMNTEAFF. The entire variable domain, with the rest obtained from reference TRBV5-4 and TRBJ1-1, is as follows: ETGVTQSPTHLIKTRGQQVTLRCSSQSGHNTVSWYQQALGQGPQFIFQYYREEENGRGNFPPRFSGLQFPNYSSELNVNALELDDSALYLCASSRRESMNTEAFFGQGTRLTVV.

V usage is TRBV9 and J usage is TRBJ2-1; D not resolved. V gave up 3 bases and J gave up 7 bases, with 8 bases separating them. The CDR3 consists of 12 residues. Germline-derived CDR1 and CDR2 are SGDLS and YYNGEE. The CDR3 reads CASSAGRNEQFF. CDR3 nucleotides: TGTGCCAGCAGCGCGGGTAGAAATGAGCAGTTCTTC.

The rearrangement uses TRBV7-9 and TRBJ2-1; possible D gene TRBD1, 6 bases. The V gene's germline CDR1 is SEHNR and CDR2 FQNEAQ (reference sequence). V was shortened by 6 bases and J by 4 bases, with 16 bases between the two germline ends. The CDR3 consists of 15 residues. The CDR3 here is CASSFGGLGYNEQFF. Here the CDR3 DNA reads TGTGCCAGCAGTTTTGGGGGCCTAGGGTACAATGAGCAGTTCTTC.

This clone was seen just once. The CDR3 is CSGRGTGDYGYTF. CDR3 nucleotides: TGCAGCGGCCGGGGGACAGGGGACTATGGCTACACCTTC. This chain uses TRBV29-1 with TRBJ1-2; TRBD1 matches at 10 bases. Losses at the gene ends were 7 bases for V and 3 bases for J; bases not matched to a gene: 5. Germline V gene sequence: CDR1 SQVTM, CDR2 ANQGSEA. The CDR3 length is 13 residues.

This sequence joins TRBV4-3 and TRBJ1-2; D perhaps matches TRBD1 (6 bases). The CDR3 is made up of 15 amino acids. Trimming stripped 4 bases from V and 7 bases from J, with 19 bases between. Germline CDR1 LGHNA, CDR2 YSLEER. CDR3: CASSPSYRDNLGYTF. CDR3 DNA: TGCGCCAGCAGCCCATCCTACCGGGACAACCTTGGCTACACCTTC.

A remark on this clone: Other DNA sequences in the same sample also yield this CDR3. The chain couples TRBV9 to TRBJ1-1, with 9 bases lining up with TRBD1. Germline V gene sequence: CDR1 SGDLS, CDR2 YYNGEE. The ends lost 1 base at V and 1 base at J; junction bases unmatched: 14. CDR3 length: 19 amino acids. CDR3 bases: TGTGCCAGCAGCGTAAACCCGGGCCCCGGGACAGGGCGGAACACTGAAGCTTTCTTT. Residues: CASSVNPGPGTGRNTEAFF.

The rearrangement uses TRBV18 and TRBJ1-2, with 8 bases lining up with TRBD1. Unmatched junction bases numbered 7, after V lost 5 bases and J lost 8 bases. CDR3 length: 13 residues. Germline CDR1 and CDR2: KGHSH and LQKENI. The CDR3 DNA sequence: TGTGCCAGCTCAACCTCAGGGGGCAAAGGCTACACCTTC. Amino acids: CASSTSGGKGYTF.

The V call is TRBV6-5, the J call TRBJ2-1; 9 bases fit TRBD1. The germline V gene encodes CDR1 MNHEY and CDR2 SVGAGI. V lost 4 bases and J lost 5; bases outside the gene matches: 3. This CDR3 spans 14 amino acids. This CDR3 is CASSSGQGNNEQFF. As DNA, the CDR3 is TGTGCCAGCAGTTCGGGACAGGGAAACAATGAGCAGTTCTTC.

This clone occurred a few times. This chain links TRBV5-4 with TRBJ1-1; weak D call: TRBD1 (6 bases). The CDR3 runs 15 residues. Trimming removed 4 bases at V and 4 bases at J, with 17 bases between. Germline V lookup: CDR1 SGHNT, CDR2 YYREEE (reference sequence). The CDR3 is CASSQEASGATEAFF. The CDR3 region has the DNA TGTGCCAGCAGCCAAGAGGCGTCAGGGGCCACTGAAGCTTTCTTT.

The J gene is TRBJ2-7, the V gene TRBV11-2, with D possibly matching TRBD1 (6 bases). The CDR3 totals 14 residues. CDR1 and CDR2 from the germline V gene are SGHAT and FQNNGV. Trimming took off 1 base at V and 3 bases at J, with 10 bases between the two ends. The CDR3 DNA reads as TGTGCCAGCAGCTTAGGGGACACTCTCTACGAGCAGTACTTC. It yields the protein CASSLGDTLYEQYF.

This chain joins TRBV7-3 and TRBJ2-1; 8 bases are shared with TRBD2. Per germline, CDR1 SGHTA and CDR2 FQGTGA. The CDR3 has 16 residues. The V and J ends lost 4 bases and 3 bases, in that order; junction bases with no gene match: 8. CDR3 loop: CASSSTGGPSYNEQFF. For the CDR3, the DNA is TGTGCCAGCAGCTCAACGGGGGGGCCTAGCTACAATGAGCAGTTCTTC. Using reference TRBV7-3 and TRBJ2-1 for the parts outside the CDR3, the full variable domain is GAGVSQTPSNKVTEKGKYVELRCDPISGHTALYWYRQSLGQGPEFLIYFQGTGAADDSGLPNDRFFAVRPEGSVSTLKIQRTERGDSAVYLCASSSTGGPSYNEQFFGPGTRLTVL.

The CDR3 region is CASSSGTAYGYTF. As DNA, the CDR3 is TGTGCCAGCAGTTCCGGGACAGCGTATGGCTACACCTTC. V is TRBV5-5 and J is TRBJ1-2, with TRBD1 matching over 7 bases. CDR3 length equals 13 residues. The junction had 6 bases not matched to a gene; V was cut back by 5 bases and J by 5 bases. Germline V gene data show CDR1 as SGHKS and CDR2 as YYEKEE (reference sequence). Full variable domain (outside the CDR3, taken from reference TRBV5-5 and TRBJ1-2): DAGVTQSPTHLIKTRGQQVTLRCSPISGHKSVSWYQQVLGQGPQFIFQYYEKEERGRGNFPDRFSARQFPNYSSELNVNALLLGDSALYLCASSSGTAYGYTFGSGTRLTVV.

This clone was found a few times. The chain has TRBV4-2 and TRBJ1-2; D is undetermined. Per the germline V gene, CDR1 is LGHNA and CDR2 is YNFKEQ. V was pared by 4 bases and J by 8 bases, with 14 bases between. This CDR3 spans 13 amino acids. CDR3 sequence: CASSPTVSSGYTF. CDR3 sequence (DNA): TGTGCCAGCAGCCCCACAGTATCCTCGGGCTACACCTTC.